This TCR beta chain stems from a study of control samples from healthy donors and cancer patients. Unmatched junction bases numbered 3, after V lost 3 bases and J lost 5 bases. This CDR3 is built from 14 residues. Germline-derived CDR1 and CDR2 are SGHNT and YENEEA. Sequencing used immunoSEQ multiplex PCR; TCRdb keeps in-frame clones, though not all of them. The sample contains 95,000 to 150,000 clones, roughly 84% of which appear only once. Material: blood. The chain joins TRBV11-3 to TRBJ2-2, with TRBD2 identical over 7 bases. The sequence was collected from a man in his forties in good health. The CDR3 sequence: CASSFRGGTGELFF. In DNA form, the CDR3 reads TGTGCCAGCAGCTTTAGGGGAGGGACCGGGGAGCTGTTTTTT. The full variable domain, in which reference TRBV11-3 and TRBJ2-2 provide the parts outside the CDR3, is EAGVVQSPRYKIIEKKQPVAFWCNPISGHNTLYWYLQNLGQGPELLIRYENEEAVDDSQLPKDRFSAERLKGVDSTLKIQPAELGDSAVYLCASSFRGGTGELFFGEGSRLTVL.